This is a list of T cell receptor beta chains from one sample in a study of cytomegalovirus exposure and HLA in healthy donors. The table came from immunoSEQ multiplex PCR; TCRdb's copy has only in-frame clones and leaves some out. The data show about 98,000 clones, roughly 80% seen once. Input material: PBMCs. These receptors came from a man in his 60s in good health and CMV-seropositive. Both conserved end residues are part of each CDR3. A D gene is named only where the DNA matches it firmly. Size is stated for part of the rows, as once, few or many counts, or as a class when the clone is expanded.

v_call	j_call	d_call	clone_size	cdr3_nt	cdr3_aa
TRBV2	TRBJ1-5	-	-	TGTGCCAGCAGTGAACAGGGTTTCGGGCAGCCCCAGCATTTT	CASSEQGFGQPQHF
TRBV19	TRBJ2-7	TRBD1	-	TGTGCCAGTAGTATAGAGCCGAGGGGGCCTGGCTACGAGCAGTACTTC	CASSIEPRGPGYEQYF
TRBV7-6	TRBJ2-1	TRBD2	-	TGTGCCAGCAGCTGGGGGACTAGCGGGGGAGGGCTGTTCTTC	CASSWGTSGGGLFF
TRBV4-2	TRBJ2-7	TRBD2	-	TGTGCCAGCAGCCAAGACCCGGGGGGGACCTACGAGCAGTACTTC	CASSQDPGGTYEQYF
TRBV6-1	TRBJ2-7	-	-	TGTGCCAGCAGTGTTGAGCCCACTACCTACGAGCAGTACTTC	CASSVEPTTYEQYF
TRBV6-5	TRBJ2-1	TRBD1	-	TGTGCCAGCAGCTCCGGACAGGGGATCTACAATGAGCAGTTCTTC	CASSSGQGIYNEQFF
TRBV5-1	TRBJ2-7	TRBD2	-	TGCGCCAGCAGCTCCGTTCCGGGGGGCTCCTACGAGCAGTACTTC	CASSSVPGGSYEQYF
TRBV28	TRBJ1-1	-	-	TGTGCCAGCAGTGGCAGGGGAGGGGGGTACACTGAAGCTTTCTTT	CASSGRGGGYTEAFF
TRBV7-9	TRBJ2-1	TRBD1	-	TGTGCCAGCAGCCCCCCGGCCCAACCCTCGACAGGGGGTCGCAATGAGCAGTTCTTC	CASSPPAQPSTGGRNEQFF
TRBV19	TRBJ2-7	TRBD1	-	TGTGCCAGTAGTACACTACCCGGACAGGGGGTCGAGCAGTACTTC	CASSTLPGQGVEQYF
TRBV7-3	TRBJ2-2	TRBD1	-	TGTGCCAGCAGCAAAAGGGACAGGGGAGGAACCGGGGAGCTGTTTTTT	CASSKRDRGGTGELFF
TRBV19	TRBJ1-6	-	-	TGTGCCAGTAGCCAAAAACAGGGAGTTCTAAGCTCACCCCTCCACTTT	CASSQKQGVLSSPLHF
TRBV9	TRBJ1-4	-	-	TGTGCCAGCAGCGCCGCGGTCAACCCAACTAATGAAAAACTGTTTTTT	CASSAAVNPTNEKLFF
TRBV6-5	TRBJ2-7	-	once	TGTGCCAGCAGTTACGGATGGAGGTCCTACGAGCAGTACTTC	CASSYGWRSYEQYF
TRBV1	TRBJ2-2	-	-	TGCACCAGCAGCTGCGGACTAGCGGGGGGCCTGGACACCGGGGAGCTGTTTTTT	CTSSCGLAGGLDTGELFF
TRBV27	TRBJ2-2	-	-	TGTGCCAGCAGTTTCGAGGGTACCGGGGAGCTGTTTTTT	CASSFEGTGELFF
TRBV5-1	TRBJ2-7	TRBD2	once	TGCGCCAGCAGCTTGACGCTAGCGGGGGAGTACGAGCAGTACTTC	CASSLTLAGEYEQYF
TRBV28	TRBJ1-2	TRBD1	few	TGTGCCAGCAGTTTAGTCAGGGGGCTCGGCTACACCTTC	CASSLVRGLGYTF
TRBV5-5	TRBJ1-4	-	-	TGTGCCAGCAGCTTGTTCGACAGCCGTCTCCTTAAATCCTATGAAAAACTGTTTTTT	CASSLFDSRLLKSYEKLFF
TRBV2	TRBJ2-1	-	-	TGTGCCAGCAGTGCCTACAGGATCTCCTACAATGAGCAGTTCTTC	CASSAYRISYNEQFF
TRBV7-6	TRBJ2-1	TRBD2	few	TGTGCCAGCAGTTCATCCGTAGCGGGGGGAAGGAATGAGCAGTTCTTC	CASSSSVAGGRNEQFF
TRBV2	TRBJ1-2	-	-	TGTGCCAGGGGACACGGGACGCTTAACTATGGCTACACCTTC	CARGHGTLNYGYTF
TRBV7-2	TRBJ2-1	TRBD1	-	TGTGCCAGCAGCTCAGGACAGGGCCTTTACAATGAGCAGTTCTTC	CASSSGQGLYNEQFF
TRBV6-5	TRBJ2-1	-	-	TGTGCCAGCAGTTACGGGAGTACTACTACTGGGAATGAGCAGTTCTTC	CASSYGSTTTGNEQFF
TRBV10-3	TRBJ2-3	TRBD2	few	TGTGCCAGCGGGATGTCGACTAGCGGGGGGGCAGATACGCAGTATTTT	CASGMSTSGGADTQYF
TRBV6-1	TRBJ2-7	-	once	TGTGCCAGCAGTCAAACAGGGACCTACGAGCAGTACTTC	CASSQTGTYEQYF
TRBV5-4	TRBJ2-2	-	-	TGTGCCAGCAGCTTGCAAGTGGGGACTCTACTGAACACCGGGGAGCTGTTTTTT	CASSLQVGTLLNTGELFF
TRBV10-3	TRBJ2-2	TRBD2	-	TGTGCCATCAGTGGAGCGGGGAGGGGCGGGGAGCTGTTTTTT	CAISGAGRGGELFF
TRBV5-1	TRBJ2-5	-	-	TGCGCCAGCAACCCAACGGCGGGCGGGGAGACCCAGTACTTC	CASNPTAGGETQYF
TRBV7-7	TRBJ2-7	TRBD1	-	TGTGCTAGCAGCTTAGGGACAGAGACGCAGCAGTACTTC	CASSLGTETQQYF
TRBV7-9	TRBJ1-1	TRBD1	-	TGTGCCAGCAGCTTAAAATACAGGGGCACTGAAGCTTTCTTT	CASSLKYRGTEAFF
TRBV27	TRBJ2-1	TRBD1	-	TGTGCCAGCAGTCTCGACAGGGCTTCGGATGAGCAGTTCTTC	CASSLDRASDEQFF